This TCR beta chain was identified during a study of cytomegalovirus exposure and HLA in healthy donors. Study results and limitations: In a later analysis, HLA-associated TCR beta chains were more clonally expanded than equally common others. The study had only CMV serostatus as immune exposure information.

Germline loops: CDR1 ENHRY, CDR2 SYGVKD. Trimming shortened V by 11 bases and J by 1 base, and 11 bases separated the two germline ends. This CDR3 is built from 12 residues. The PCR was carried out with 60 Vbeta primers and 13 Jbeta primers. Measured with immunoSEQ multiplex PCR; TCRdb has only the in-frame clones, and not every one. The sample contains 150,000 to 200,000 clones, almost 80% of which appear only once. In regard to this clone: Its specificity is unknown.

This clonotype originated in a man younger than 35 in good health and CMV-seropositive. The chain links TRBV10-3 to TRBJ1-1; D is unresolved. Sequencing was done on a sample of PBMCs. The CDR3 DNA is TGTGCCTCGTGTAGCAAGAACACTGAAGCTTTCTTT. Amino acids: CASCSKNTEAFF.